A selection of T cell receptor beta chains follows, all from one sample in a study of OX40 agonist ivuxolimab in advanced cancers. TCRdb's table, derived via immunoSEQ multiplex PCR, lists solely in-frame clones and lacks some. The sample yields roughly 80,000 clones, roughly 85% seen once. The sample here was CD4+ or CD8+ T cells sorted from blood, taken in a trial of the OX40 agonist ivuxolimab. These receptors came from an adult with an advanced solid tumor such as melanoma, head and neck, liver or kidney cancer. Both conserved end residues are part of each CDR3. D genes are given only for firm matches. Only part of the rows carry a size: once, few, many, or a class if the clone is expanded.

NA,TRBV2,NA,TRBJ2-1,CASKSALPSYNEQFF,TGTGCCAGCAAAAGCGCCCTCCCTTCCTACAATGAGCAGTTCTTC
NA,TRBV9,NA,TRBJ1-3,CASSPQFLGNTIYF,TGTGCCAGCAGCCCCCAATTCCTAGGAAACACCATATATTTT
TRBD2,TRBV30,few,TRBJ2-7,CAWRRLAGTYEQYF,TGTGCCTGGAGGCGACTAGCGGGGACCTACGAGCAGTACTTC
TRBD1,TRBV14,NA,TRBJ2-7,CASSQGFGTGNSYEQYF,TGTGCCAGCAGCCAGGGGTTCGGGACAGGGAACTCCTACGAGCAGTACTTC
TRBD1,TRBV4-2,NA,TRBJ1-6,CASSQDRAGGSPLHF,TGTGCCAGCAGCCAAGATAGGGCAGGGGGATCACCCCTCCACTTT
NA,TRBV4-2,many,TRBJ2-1,CASSQVTRLVYNEQFF,TGTGCCAGCAGCCAAGTTACTCGACTGGTTTACAATGAGCAGTTCTTC
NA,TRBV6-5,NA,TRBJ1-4,CASSRTDGNEKLFF,TGTGCCAGCAGTCGGACAGACGGGAATGAAAAACTGTTTTTT
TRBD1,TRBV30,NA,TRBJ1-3,CAWDRGYGNTIYF,TGTGCCTGGGACAGGGGTTATGGAAACACCATATATTTT
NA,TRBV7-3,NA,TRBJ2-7,CASSPRRLLYYEQYF,TGTGCCAGCAGCCCTCGGAGGTTACTTTATTACGAGCAGTACTTC
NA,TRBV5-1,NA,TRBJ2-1,CASSGTGVEQFF,TGCGCCAGCAGCGGGACTGGGGTTGAGCAGTTCTTC
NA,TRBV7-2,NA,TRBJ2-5,CASSPSGTLETQYF,TGTGCCAGCAGCCCGTCTGGGACTTTAGAGACCCAGTACTTC
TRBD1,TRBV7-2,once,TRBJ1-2,CASSSTTGLQYGYTF,TGTGCCAGCAGCTCAACGACAGGGCTGCAATATGGCTACACCTTC
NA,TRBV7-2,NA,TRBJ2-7,CASSLARIPYEQYF,TGTGCCAGCAGCTTAGCCAGAATTCCCTACGAGCAGTACTTC
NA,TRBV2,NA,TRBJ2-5,CASSSPGARTQYF,TGTGCCAGCAGCTCCCCGGGGGCCCGGACCCAGTACTTC
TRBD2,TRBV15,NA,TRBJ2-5,CATSLERGETQYF,TGTGCCACCAGCCTTGAGCGGGGAGAGACCCAGTACTTC
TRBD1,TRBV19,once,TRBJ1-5,CASSIGGQGAAQPQHF,TGTGCCAGTAGTATAGGGGGGCAGGGGGCAGCTCAGCCCCAGCATTTT
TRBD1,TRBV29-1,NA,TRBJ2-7,CSVRTGYYEQYF,TGCAGCGTCAGGACAGGTTACTACGAGCAGTACTTC
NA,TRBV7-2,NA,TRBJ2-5,CASSGTFQETQYF,TGTGCCAGCAGCGGGACTTTCCAAGAGACCCAGTACTTC
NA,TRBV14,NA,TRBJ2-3,CASSLEDTQYF,TGTGCCAGCAGCCTGGAAGATACGCAGTATTTT
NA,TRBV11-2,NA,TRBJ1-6,CASQWSLESPLHF,TGTGCCTCCCAATGGAGTTTAGAATCACCCCTCCACTTT
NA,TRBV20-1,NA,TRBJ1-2,CSASSDRGYTF,TGCAGTGCTAGCTCAGACAGGGGCTACACCTTC
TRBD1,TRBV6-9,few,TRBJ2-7,CASGPGQGYEEQYF,TGTGCCAGCGGACCGGGACAGGGATATGAGGAGCAGTACTTC